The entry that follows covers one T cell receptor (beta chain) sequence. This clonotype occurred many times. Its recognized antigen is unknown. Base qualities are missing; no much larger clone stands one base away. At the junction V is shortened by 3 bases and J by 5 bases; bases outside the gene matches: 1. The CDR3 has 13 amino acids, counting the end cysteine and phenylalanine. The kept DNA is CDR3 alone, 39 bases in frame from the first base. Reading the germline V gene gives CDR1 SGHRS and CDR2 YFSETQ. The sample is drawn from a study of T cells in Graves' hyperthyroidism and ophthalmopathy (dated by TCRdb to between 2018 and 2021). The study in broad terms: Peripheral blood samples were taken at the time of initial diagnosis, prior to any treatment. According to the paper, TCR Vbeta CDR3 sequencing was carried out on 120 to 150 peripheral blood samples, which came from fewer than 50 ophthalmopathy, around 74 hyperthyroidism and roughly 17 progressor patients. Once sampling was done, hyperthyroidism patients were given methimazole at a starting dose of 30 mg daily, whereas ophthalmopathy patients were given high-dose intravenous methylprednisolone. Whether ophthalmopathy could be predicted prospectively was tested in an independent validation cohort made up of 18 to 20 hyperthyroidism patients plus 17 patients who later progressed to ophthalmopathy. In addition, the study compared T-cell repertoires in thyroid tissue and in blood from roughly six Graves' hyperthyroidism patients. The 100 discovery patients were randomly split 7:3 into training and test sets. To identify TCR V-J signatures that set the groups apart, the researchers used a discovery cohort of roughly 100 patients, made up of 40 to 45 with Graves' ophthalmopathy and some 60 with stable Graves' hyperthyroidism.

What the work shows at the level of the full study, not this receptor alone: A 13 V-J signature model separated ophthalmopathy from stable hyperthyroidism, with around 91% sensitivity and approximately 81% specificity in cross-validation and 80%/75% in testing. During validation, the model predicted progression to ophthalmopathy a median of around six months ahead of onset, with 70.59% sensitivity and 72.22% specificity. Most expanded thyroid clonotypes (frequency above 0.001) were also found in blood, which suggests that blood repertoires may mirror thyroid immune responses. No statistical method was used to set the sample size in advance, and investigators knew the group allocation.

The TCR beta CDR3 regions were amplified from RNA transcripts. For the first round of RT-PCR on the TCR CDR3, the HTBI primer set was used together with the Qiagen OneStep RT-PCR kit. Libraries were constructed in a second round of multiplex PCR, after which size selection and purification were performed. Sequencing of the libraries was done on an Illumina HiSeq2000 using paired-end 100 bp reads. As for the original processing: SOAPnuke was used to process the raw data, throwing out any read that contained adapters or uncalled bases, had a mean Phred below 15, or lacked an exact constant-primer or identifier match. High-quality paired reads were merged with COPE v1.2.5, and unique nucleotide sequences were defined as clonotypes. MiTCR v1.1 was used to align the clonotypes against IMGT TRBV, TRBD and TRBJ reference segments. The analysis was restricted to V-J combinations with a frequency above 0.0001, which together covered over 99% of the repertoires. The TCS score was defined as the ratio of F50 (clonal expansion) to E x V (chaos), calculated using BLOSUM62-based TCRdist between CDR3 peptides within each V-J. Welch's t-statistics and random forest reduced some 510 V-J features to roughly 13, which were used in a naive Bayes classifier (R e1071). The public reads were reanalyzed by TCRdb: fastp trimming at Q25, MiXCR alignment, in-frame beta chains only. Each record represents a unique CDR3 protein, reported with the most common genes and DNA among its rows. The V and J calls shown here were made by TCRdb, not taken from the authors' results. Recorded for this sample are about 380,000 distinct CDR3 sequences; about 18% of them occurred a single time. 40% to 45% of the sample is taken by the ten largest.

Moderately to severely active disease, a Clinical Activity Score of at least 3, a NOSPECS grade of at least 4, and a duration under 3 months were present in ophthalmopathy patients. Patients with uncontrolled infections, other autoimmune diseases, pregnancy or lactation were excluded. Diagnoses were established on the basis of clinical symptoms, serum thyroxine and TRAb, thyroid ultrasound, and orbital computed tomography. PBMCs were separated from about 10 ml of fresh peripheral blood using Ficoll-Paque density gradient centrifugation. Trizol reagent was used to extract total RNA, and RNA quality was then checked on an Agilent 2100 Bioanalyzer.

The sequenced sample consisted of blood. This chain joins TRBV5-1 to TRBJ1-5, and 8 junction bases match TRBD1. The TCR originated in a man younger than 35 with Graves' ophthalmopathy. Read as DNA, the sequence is TGCGCCAGCAGCTGGGACAGGTATCAGCCCCAGCATTTT. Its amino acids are CASSWDRYQPQHF.